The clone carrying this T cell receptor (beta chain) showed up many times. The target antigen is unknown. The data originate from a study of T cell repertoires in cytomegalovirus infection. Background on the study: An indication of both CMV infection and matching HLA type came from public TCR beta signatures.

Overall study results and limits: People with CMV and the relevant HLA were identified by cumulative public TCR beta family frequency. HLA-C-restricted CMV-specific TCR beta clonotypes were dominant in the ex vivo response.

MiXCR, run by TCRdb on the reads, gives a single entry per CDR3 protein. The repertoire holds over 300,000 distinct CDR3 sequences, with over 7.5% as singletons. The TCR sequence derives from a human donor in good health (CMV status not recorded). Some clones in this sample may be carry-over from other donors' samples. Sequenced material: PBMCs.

CDR3 residues: CASSFDRGTEAFF. The CDR3 region has the DNA TGTGCCAGCAGCTTTGACAGGGGCACTGAAGCTTTCTTT. The chain joins TRBV7-2 to TRBJ1-1; 8 nucleotides match TRBD1. V shed 3 bases, J shed 4 bases, and the junction held 1 base outside the gene matches. The CDR3 totals 13 residues. Germline assignment: CDR1 SGHTA and CDR2 FQGNSA.